These T cell receptor beta chains were read from a single sample in a study of blood T cell repertoires in COVID-19. Clones were sequenced by immunoSEQ multiplex PCR, and TCRdb holds only the in-frame ones, with some missing. The sample holds around 52,000 clones, roughly 89% seen once. Sequenced sample: peripheral blood. The source is a woman of 80 years or more with acute or convalescent COVID-19. Each CDR3 is given with its conserved first and last residue. A D gene is named only where the DNA matches it firmly. Not every row has a clone size; where given, it reads once, few, many or a size class.

>TRBV5-5|TRBJ1-4|-|-|15
TGTGCCAGCAGTTTAAGACTCCCCTCGGGTGAAAAACTGTTTTTT
CASSLRLPSGEKLFF
>TRBV18|TRBJ2-5|-|-|15
TGTGCCAGCTCCCGGGATCCTGGTCGGGAGGAGACCCAGTACTTC
CASSRDPGREETQYF
>TRBV11-3|TRBJ2-1|once|TRBD1|17
TGTGCCAGCAGCTCGCTACCGGGACAGGGACTTAACAATGAGCAGTTCTTC
CASSSLPGQGLNNEQFF
>TRBV29-1|TRBJ1-2|-|-|13
TGCAGCGTTACAGGGCCCGGGGACTATGGCTACACCTTC
CSVTGPGDYGYTF
>TRBV19|TRBJ2-5|-|TRBD2|14
TGTGCCAGTAGTGCTAGCGGGGTTGGGGAGACCCAGTACTTC
CASSASGVGETQYF
>TRBV10-3|TRBJ2-5|-|-|13
TGTGCCATCAGAACAGGGTTTGGGGAGACCCAGTACTTC
CAIRTGFGETQYF
>TRBV5-5|TRBJ2-3|-|TRBD2|14
TGTGCCAGCCGGCGGGGGGCAAGCACAGATACGCAGTATTTT
CASRRGASTDTQYF
>TRBV5-1|TRBJ2-2|-|-|14
TGCGCCAGCAGCTTGGACATGAACACCGGGGAGCTGTTTTTT
CASSLDMNTGELFF
>TRBV3-1/TRBV3-2|TRBJ1-2|-|-|15
TGTGCCAGCAGCCTCCGGATTATCGGGGGCTATGGCTACACCTTC
CASSLRIIGGYGYTF
>TRBV27|TRBJ2-5|-|-|12
TGTGCCAGCAGTTCGGACTGGGGGACCCAGTACTTC
CASSSDWGTQYF
>TRBV5-1|TRBJ1-4|-|-|16
TGCGCCAGCAGCTTGGGTTTGGCGGGGGAAGGTGAAAAACTGTTTTTT
CASSLGLAGEGEKLFF
>TRBV3-1/TRBV3-2|TRBJ1-5|-|-|14
TGTGCCAGCAGCCAAGATGGCGGGGTTCAGCCCCAGCATTTT
CASSQDGGVQPQHF
>TRBV6-6|TRBJ1-1|-|TRBD1|15
TGTGCCAGCAGTTACTCGACCCAGGGGGACACTGAAGCTTTCTTT
CASSYSTQGDTEAFF
>TRBV3-1/TRBV3-2|TRBJ1-1|-|TRBD1|14
TGTGCCAGCAGCCAGACAGGGTTGAACACTGAAGCTTTCTTT
CASSQTGLNTEAFF
>TRBV11-3|TRBJ2-7|-|-|13
TGTGCCAGCAGCTTATCTGGGGCGCGGGAGCAGTACTTC
CASSLSGAREQYF
>TRBV7-2|TRBJ1-2|-|-|15
TGTGCCAGCAGCTTAGGGACAGCTTTTAACTATGGCTACACCTTC
CASSLGTAFNYGYTF
>TRBV5-1|TRBJ1-6|-|-|12
TGCGCCAGCAGCCCCCTCGGGTCACCCCTCCACTTT
CASSPLGSPLHF
>TRBV27|TRBJ1-3|-|-|11
TGTGCCAGCGCGTATGGAAACACCATATATTTT
CASAYGNTIYF
>TRBV6-2/TRBV6-3|TRBJ2-5|-|TRBD2|15
TGTGCCAGCAGTCCAACTAGCGGGGACCAAGAGACCCAGTACTTC
CASSPTSGDQETQYF
>TRBV18|TRBJ1-4|-|TRBD1|15
TGTGCCAGCTCACCGGAGACAGGGGTCAATGAAAAACTGTTTTTT
CASSPETGVNEKLFF
>TRBV6-6|TRBJ1-2|-|TRBD1|15
TGTGCCAGCAGTTACTCAGGGGGCTCGGGCTATGGCTACACCTTC
CASSYSGGSGYGYTF
>TRBV12-3/TRBV12-4|TRBJ1-3|-|-|13
TGTGCCAGCAGTTCCCAGGTTGGAAACACCATATATTTT
CASSSQVGNTIYF
>TRBV30|TRBJ2-3|-|-|15
TGTGCCTGGAGTGCTTTGGGGGCGAGCACAGATACGCAGTATTTT
CAWSALGASTDTQYF
>TRBV2|TRBJ2-5|once|TRBD2|16
TGTGCCAGCAGTGTCTTCGGGGGGGCCGCCCAAGAGACCCAGTACTTC
CASSVFGGAAQETQYF
>TRBV19|TRBJ1-5|once|TRBD1|14
TGTGCCAGTAGTAGAGACAGGGGCTTTACGGCCCAGCATTTT
CASSRDRGFTAQHF
>TRBV7-2|TRBJ1-3|-|-|15
TGTGCCAGCAGCTTACAGGGGACCTCTGGAAACACCATATATTTT
CASSLQGTSGNTIYF
>TRBV6-5|TRBJ2-2|-|TRBD2|15
TGTGCCAGCAGACGAAGCGGGGGGGACACCGGGGAGCTGTTTTTT
CASRRSGGDTGELFF
>TRBV2|TRBJ1-1|-|-|15
TGTGCCAGCAGTGAAGGTCCTATCATGAACACTGAAGCTTTCTTT
CASSEGPIMNTEAFF
>TRBV3-1/TRBV3-2|TRBJ2-1|-|TRBD1|16
TGTGCCAGCAGCCTCGGACAGGGTGTCTTTTACAATGAGCAGTTCTTC
CASSLGQGVFYNEQFF
>TRBV5-4|TRBJ2-7|-|TRBD2|16
TGTGCCAGCAGACCTGGGACTAGCGGCCAGACCTACGAGCAGTACTTC
CASRPGTSGQTYEQYF
>TRBV5-4|TRBJ2-5|-|TRBD2|14
TGTGCCAGCAGCTTGGTGGGAGCGGGGGAGACCCAGTACTTC
CASSLVGAGETQYF
>TRBV4-2|TRBJ1-3|-|-|18
TGTGCCAGCAGCCAACTGGGGGGAACAGGACCCTCTGGAAACACCATATATTTT
CASSQLGGTGPSGNTIYF
>TRBV5-1|TRBJ1-6|-|TRBD1|15
TGCGCCAGCAGCTTGGCCGCAGGGGGCAATTCACCCCTCCACTTT
CASSLAAGGNSPLHF
>TRBV15|TRBJ1-2|-|-|12
TGTGCCACCAGCCAACAAGTAACGGGCTACACCTTC
CATSQQVTGYTF
>TRBV7-2|TRBJ2-5|-|TRBD2|15
TGTGCCAGCAGCAACCGCCTAGCGGGGGGGGAGACCCAGTACTTC
CASSNRLAGGETQYF
>TRBV7-9|TRBJ2-5|-|TRBD2|19
TGTGCCAGCAGCTTAGTTTGGGGCGGGGGGGCCCGAATCGGAGAGACCCAGTACTTC
CASSLVWGGGARIGETQYF
>TRBV6-5|TRBJ2-5|-|-|11
TGTGCCAGCTCCACCGGGTGGACCCAGTACTTC
CASSTGWTQYF
>TRBV21-1|TRBJ2-5|-|-|14
TGTGCCAGCAGCATGGTTACAGGGAACAAGACCCAGTACTTC
CASSMVTGNKTQYF
>TRBV5-1|TRBJ2-3|-|TRBD1|16
TGCGCCAGCAGCTCCGGACAGGGGGGTAGCACAGATACGCAGTATTTT
CASSSGQGGSTDTQYF
>TRBV19|TRBJ2-3|once|TRBD1|16
TGTGCCAGTAGTAAAAGCCCAGGGGGTGGGACAGATACGCAGTATTTT
CASSKSPGGGTDTQYF
>TRBV9|TRBJ2-3|once|-|16
TGTGCCAGCAGCGTATCACTATTGGCTGCGGAAGATACGCAGTATTTT
CASSVSLLAAEDTQYF